What follows describes a single T cell receptor beta chain. Its antigen is unknown. This sample stems from a study of blood T cells in healthy people across ages. Findings and limits, study-wide: TCR beta diversity, measured per million T cells, fell in a roughly linear way with age. Changes in expanded clonotypes were possibly confounded, as the CMV status of donors was unknown.

The CDR3 covers 13 residues. V lost 11 bases to trimming and J lost 2 bases, with 15 bases between them. Germline CDR1 and CDR2: ENHRY and SYGVKD. It was with a sample-barcoded 5' primer and a J-beta primer mix that a second PCR of about 6 to 11 cycles was run. TCRdb reprocessed the 5' RACE reads via MiXCR and lists one record per CDR3 protein. Of about 780,000 distinct CDR3 sequences listed, more than 35% are singletons. The chain has TRBV10-3 and TRBJ1-1; TRBD1 is a possible D gene (5 bases). The source material was blood. This receptor was identified in a man older than 75 in good health. The CDR3 DNA follows: TGTGCCTACTCGGGGGGAGTTAACACTGAAGCTTTCTTT. Protein sequence: CAYSGGVNTEAFF.